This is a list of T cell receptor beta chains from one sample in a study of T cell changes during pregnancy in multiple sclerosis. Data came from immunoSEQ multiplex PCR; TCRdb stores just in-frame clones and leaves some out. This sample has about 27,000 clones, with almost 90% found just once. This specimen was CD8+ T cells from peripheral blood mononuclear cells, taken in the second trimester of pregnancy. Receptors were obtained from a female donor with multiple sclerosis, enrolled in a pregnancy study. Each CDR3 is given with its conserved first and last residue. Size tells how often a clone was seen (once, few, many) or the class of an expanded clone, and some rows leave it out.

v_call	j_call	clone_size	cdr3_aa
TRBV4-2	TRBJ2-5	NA	CASSQDGSGGQETQYF
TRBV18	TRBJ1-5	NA	CASFSAGGHQPQHF
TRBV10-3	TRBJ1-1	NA	CAISAWTGGFTEAFF
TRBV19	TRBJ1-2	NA	CASSSGTGLGYTF
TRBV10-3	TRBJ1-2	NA	CAIGQGRDGYTF
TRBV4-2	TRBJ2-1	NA	CASSASSDNEQFF
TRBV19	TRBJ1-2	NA	CASSYRELNYGYTF
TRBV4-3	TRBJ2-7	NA	CASSQALLGAIYEQYF
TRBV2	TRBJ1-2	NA	CASIYTGKVSYTF
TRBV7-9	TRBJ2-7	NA	CASSQPTGQSYEQYF
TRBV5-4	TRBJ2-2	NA	CASRLVSGELFF
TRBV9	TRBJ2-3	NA	CASSPRVAGGPEADTQYF
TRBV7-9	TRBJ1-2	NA	CASSLDVGQGDYGYTF
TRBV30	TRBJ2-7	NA	CAWMKDGTAYEQYF
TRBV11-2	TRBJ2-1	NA	CASSLAGGNNEQFF
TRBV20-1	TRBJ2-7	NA	CSALQGYEQYF
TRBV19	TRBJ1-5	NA	CASSPDSYSNQPQHF
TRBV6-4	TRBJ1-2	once	CASSDKGEGGYTF
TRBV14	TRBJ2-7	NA	CASSHVTGPYEQYF
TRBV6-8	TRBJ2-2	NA	CASTHPVNTGELFF
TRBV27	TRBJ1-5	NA	CASSFAGNQPQHF
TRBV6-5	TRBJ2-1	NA	CASSRDSLGYNEQFF
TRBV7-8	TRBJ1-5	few	CASSLGLQPQHF
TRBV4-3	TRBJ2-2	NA	CASSQYGGGFTGELFF